The clone carrying this T cell receptor beta chain was seen more than once but under ten times. TCRdb itself ran the 5' RACE reads through MiXCR, one entry per CDR3 protein. The sample has over 600,000 distinct CDR3 sequences; approximately 22% are singletons. The sample originates from a study of identical twins. The CDR3 runs to 15 residues. The V gene's germline CDR1 is SGDLS and CDR2 YYNGEE. Between the trimmed V and J ends, which lost 6 bases and 2 bases, there was a span of 16 bases. This sample was also put to use in a study of T cells expressing NK-cell markers. As that report states: Beta-chain profiling covered CD3+CD56+NKG2C+, CD3+CD56+NKG2C- and CD3+CD56-NKG2C+ sorted subsets.

The sample taken for sequencing was PBMCs. The chain uses TRBV9 and TRBJ2-3; D could derive from TRBD1 or TRBD2 (6 bases each). The sequence was obtained from a woman in her late teens or twenties in good health. CDR3 nucleotides: TGTGCCAGCAACGTTTGGGGGGCCTACACAGATACGCAGTATTTT. Translation gives CASNVWGAYTDTQYF.